This T cell receptor (beta chain) stems from a study of T-cell reconstitution after alpha-beta-depleted transplantation in children. Per germline, CDR1 MNHEY and CDR2 SVGAGI. The CDR3 is 15 amino acids. The V segment lost 3 bases and the J segment 5 bases; nucleotides outside the gene matches: 7. Preparation of the TCRbeta library involved a method that used unique molecular identifiers. One entry per CDR3 protein, called by TCRdb with MiXCR from the PCR reads. The sample lists 200,000 to 250,000 distinct CDR3 sequences, approximately 12% occurring once. Specimen: PBMCs from the stem cell graft donor, collected from the stem cell graft. The TCR originated in a human donor who donated a stem cell graft to a child with acute lymphoblastic leukemia. This rearrangement joins TRBV6-5 to TRBJ2-3, with 8 bases matching TRBD1. Written as DNA, the CDR3 is TGTGCCAGCAGTTATTCGACAGGGGCTAAAGATACGCAGTATTTT. Its translation is CASSYSTGAKDTQYF.